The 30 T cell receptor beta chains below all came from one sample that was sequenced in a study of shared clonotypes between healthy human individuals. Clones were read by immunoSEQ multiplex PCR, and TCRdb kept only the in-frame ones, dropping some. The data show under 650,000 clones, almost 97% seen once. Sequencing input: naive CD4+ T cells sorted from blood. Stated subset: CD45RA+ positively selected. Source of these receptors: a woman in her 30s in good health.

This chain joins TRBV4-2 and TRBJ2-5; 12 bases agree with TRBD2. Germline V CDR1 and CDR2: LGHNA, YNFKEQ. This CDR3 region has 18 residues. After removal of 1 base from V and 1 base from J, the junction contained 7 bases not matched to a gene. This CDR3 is CASSQGKGLAGRQETQYF. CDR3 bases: TGTGCCAGCAGCCAAGGGAAGGGACTAGCGGGCCGCCAAGAGACCCAGTACTTC.

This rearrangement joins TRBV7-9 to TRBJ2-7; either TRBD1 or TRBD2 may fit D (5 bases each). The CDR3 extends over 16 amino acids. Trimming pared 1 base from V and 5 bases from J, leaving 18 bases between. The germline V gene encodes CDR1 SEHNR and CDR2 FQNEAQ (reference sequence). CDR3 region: CASSLGGYRPSNEQYF. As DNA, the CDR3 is TGTGCCAGCAGCTTAGGGGGGTACAGGCCTTCCAACGAGCAGTACTTC.

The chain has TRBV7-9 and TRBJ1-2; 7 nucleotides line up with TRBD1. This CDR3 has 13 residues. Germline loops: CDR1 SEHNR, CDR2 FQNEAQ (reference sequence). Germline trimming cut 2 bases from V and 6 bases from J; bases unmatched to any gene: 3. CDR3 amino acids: CASSLKQGNGYTF. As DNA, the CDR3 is TGTGCCAGCAGCTTAAAACAGGGGAATGGCTACACCTTC.

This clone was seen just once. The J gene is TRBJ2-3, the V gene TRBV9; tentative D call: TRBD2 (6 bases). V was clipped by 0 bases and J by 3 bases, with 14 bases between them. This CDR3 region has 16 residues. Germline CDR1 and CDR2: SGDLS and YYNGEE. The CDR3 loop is CASSVGIGGSTDTQYF. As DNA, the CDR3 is TGTGCCAGCAGCGTAGGGATCGGGGGATCGACAGATACGCAGTATTTT.

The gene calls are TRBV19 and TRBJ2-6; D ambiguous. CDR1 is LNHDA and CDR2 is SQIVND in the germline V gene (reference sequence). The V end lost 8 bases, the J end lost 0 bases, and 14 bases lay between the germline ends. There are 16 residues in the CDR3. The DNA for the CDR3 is TGTGCCAGTCGCCCTTCTCGGGTCTCTGGGGCCAACGTCCTGACTTTC. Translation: CASRPSRVSGANVLTF.

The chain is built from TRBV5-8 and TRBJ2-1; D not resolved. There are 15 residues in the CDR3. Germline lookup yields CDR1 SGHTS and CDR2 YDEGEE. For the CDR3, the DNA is TGTGCAGGTGGGGTAGGTAGGCCAGAAGCCAATGAGCAGTTCTTC. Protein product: CAGGVGRPEANEQFF.

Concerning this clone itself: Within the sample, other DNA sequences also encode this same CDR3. CDR3 DNA: TGTGCCAGCAGTACAGGGGGACCCCCTTACGAGCAGTACTTC. Translating gives CASSTGGPPYEQYF. The chain employs TRBV28 and TRBJ2-7; 8 positions agree with TRBD1. V lost 5 bases, J lost 4 bases, and 7 bases stayed unmatched. The CDR3 totals 14 residues. Germline V lookup: CDR1 MDHEN, CDR2 SYDVKM. Variable domain in full (rest from reference TRBV28 and TRBJ2-7): DVKVTQSSRYLVKRTGEKVFLECVQDMDHENMFWYRQDPGLGLRLIYFSYDVKMKEKGDIPEGYSVSREKKERFSLILESASTNQTSMYLCASSTGGPPYEQYFGPGTRLTVT.

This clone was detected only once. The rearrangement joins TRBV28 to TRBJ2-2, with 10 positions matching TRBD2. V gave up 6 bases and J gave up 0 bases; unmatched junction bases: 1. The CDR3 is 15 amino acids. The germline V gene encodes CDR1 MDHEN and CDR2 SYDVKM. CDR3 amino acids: CASSGTSANTGELFF. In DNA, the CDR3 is TGTGCCAGCAGCGGGACTAGCGCGAACACCGGGGAGCTGTTTTTT.

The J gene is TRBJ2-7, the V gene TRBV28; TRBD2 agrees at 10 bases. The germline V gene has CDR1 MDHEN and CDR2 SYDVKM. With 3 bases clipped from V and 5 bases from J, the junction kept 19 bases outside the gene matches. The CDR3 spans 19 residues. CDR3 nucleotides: TGTGCCAGCAGTTTCTCTTTAAGCGTAGCGGGAGGTCGGAAGGACGAGCAGTACTTC. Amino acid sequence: CASSFSLSVAGGRKDEQYF.

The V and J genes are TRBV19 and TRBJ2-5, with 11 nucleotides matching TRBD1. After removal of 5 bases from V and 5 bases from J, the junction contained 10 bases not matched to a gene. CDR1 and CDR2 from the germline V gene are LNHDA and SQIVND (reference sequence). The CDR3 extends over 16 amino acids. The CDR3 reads CASSVNRDRGYETQYF. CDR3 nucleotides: TGTGCCAGTAGTGTAAATCGGGACAGGGGGTATGAGACCCAGTACTTC. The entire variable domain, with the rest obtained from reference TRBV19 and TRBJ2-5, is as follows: DGGITQSPKYLFRKEGQNVTLSCEQNLNHDAMYWYRQDPGQGLRLIYYSQIVNDFQKGDIAEGYSVSREKKESFPLTVTSAQKNPTAFYLCASSVNRDRGYETQYFGPGTRLLVL.

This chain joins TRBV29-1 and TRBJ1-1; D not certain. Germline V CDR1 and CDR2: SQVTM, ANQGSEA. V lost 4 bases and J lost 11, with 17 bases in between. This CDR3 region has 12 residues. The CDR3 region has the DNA TGCAGCGTTGCCCGCGCAAACCAAGAGGCTTTCTTT. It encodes CSVARANQEAFF.

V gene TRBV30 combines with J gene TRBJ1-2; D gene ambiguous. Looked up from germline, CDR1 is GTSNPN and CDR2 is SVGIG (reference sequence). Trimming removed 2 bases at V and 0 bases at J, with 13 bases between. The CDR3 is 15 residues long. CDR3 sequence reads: CAWSKRWKTNYGYTF. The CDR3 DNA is TGTGCCTGGAGTAAACGGTGGAAGACTAACTATGGCTACACCTTC.

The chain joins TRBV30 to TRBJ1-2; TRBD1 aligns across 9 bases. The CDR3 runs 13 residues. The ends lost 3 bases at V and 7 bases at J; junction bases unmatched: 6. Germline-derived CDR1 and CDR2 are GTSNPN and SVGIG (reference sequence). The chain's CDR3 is CAWSRGTGLGYTF. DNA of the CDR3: TGTGCCTGGAGCCGCGGGACAGGGCTTGGCTACACCTTC.

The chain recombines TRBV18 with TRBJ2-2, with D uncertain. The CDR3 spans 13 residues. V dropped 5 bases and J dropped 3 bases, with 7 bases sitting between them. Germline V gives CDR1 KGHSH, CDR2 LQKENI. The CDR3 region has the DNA TGTGCCAGCTCAACACTCGACACCGGGGAGCTGTTTTTT. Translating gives CASSTLDTGELFF.

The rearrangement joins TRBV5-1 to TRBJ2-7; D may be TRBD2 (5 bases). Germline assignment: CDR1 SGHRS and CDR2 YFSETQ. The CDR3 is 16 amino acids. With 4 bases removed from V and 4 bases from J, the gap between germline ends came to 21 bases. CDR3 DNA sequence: TGCGCCAGCAGCGGATGGACTCCTCGTACTAGATACGAGCAGTACTTC. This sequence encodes CASSGWTPRTRYEQYF.

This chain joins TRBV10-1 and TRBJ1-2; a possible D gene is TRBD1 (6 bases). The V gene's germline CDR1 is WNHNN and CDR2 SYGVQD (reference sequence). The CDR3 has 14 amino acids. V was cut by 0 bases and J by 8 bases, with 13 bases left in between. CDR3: CASSESAGGDGYTF. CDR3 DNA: TGCGCCAGCAGTGAGTCCGCCGGGGGCGACGGCTACACCTTC.

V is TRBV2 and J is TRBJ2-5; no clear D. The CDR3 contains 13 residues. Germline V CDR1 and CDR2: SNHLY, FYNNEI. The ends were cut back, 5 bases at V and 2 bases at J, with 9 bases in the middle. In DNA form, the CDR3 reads TGTGCCAGCAGTAATGACGGGCAAGAGACCCAGTACTTC. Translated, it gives CASSNDGQETQYF.

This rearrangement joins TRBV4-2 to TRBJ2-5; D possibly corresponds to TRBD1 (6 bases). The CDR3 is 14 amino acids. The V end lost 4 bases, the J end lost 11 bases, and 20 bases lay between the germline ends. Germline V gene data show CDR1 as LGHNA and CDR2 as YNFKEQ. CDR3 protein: CASSPPFGAGEQYF. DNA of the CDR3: TGTGCCAGCAGCCCGCCTTTCGGGGCAGGGGAGCAGTACTTC.

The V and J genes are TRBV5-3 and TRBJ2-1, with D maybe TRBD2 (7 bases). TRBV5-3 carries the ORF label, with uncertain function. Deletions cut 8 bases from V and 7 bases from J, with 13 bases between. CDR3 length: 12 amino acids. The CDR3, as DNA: TGTGCCAGCAGGGAGGGGGATAATGAGCAGTTCTTC. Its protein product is CASREGDNEQFF.

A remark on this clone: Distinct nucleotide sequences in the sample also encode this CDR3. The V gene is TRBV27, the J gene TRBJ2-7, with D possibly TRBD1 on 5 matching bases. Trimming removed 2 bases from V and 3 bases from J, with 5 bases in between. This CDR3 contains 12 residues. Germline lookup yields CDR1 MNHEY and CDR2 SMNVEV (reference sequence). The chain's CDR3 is CASSLRGYEQYF. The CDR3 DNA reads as TGTGCCAGCAGTTTAAGGGGCTACGAGCAGTACTTC.

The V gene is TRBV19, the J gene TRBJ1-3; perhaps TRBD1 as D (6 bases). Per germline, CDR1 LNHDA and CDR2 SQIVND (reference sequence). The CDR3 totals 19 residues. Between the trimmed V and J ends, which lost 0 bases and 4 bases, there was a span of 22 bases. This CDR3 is CASSIDDYRDTSGGNTIYF. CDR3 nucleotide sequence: TGTGCCAGTAGTATAGATGACTACCGGGACACTTCGGGAGGAAACACCATATATTTT.

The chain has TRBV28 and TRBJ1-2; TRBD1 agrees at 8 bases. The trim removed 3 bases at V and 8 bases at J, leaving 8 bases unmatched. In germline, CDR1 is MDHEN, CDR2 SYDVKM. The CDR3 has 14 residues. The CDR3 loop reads CASSLAGGVRGYTF. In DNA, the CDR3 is TGTGCCAGCAGTTTGGCAGGGGGCGTGAGAGGCTACACCTTC.

Here the CDR3 DNA reads TGTGCCAGCAGTTACGCGCAGGGCCTGCATGAGCAGTTCTTC. Its translation is CASSYAQGLHEQFF. V usage is TRBV6-6 and J usage is TRBJ2-1; D may be TRBD1 (5 bases). The CDR3 has 14 amino acids. Trimming took 2 bases from V and 8 from J, leaving 13 bases between them. Germline V gene data show CDR1 as MNHNY and CDR2 as SVGAGI (reference sequence).

CDR3 bases: TGTGCCATCAGTCAGGGACAGGGAGACACCATATATTTT. Translation gives CAISQGQGDTIYF. The V gene is TRBV10-3, the J gene TRBJ1-3; 9 nucleotides line up with TRBD1. Unmatched junction bases numbered 4, after V lost 5 bases and J lost 8 bases. Germline values: CDR1 ENHRY, CDR2 SYGVKD. The length of the CDR3 is 13 residues.

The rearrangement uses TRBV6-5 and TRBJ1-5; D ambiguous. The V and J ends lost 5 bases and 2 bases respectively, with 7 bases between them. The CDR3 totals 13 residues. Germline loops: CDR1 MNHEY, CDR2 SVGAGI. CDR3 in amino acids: CASSRTRNQPQHF. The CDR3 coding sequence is TGTGCCAGCAGTCGGACCCGCAATCAGCCCCAGCATTTT.

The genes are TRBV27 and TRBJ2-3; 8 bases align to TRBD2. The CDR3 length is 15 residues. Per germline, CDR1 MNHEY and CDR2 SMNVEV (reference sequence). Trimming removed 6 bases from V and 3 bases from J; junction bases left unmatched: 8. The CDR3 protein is CASRGLGGRTDTQYF. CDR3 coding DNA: TGTGCCAGCAGGGGTCTGGGCGGGAGGACAGATACGCAGTATTTT.

CDR3 bases: TGCGCCAGCAGCCCGGGGGGCCAGGCCGCGGTCTTTGAGCAGTACTTC. Amino acids: CASSPGGQAAVFEQYF. This sequence joins TRBV5-1 and TRBJ2-5; D might be TRBD2 (7 bases). The germline V and J ends were trimmed by 4 bases and 11 bases, with 27 bases remaining between them. The CDR3 is made up of 16 amino acids. In germline, CDR1 is SGHRS, CDR2 YFSETQ.

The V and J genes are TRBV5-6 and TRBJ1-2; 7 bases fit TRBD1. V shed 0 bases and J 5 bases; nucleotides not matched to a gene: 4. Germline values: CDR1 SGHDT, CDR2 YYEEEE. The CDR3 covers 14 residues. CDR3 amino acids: CASSLVGQRYGYTF. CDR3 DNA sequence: TGTGCCAGCAGCTTGGTGGGACAGAGATATGGCTACACCTTC.

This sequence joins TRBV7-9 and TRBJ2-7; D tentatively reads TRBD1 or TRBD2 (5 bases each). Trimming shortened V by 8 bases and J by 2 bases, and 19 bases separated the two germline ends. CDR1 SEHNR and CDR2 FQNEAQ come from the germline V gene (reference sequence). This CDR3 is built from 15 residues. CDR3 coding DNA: TGTGCCAGCGGGGACGGACGGAGCCCCCCCTACGAGCAGTACTTC. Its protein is CASGDGRSPPYEQYF. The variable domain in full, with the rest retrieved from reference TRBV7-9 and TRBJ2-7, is DTGVSQNPRHKITKRGQNVTFRCDPISEHNRLYWYRQTLGQGPEFLTYFQNEAQLEKSRLLSDRFSAERPKGSFSTLEIQRTEQGDSAMYLCASGDGRSPPYEQYFGPGTRLTVT.

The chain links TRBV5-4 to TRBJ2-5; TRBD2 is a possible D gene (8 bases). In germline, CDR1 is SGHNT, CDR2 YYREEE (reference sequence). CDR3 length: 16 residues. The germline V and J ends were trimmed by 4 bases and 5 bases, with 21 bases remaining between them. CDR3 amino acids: CASSQDRASGWETQYF. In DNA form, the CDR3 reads TGTGCCAGCAGCCAAGACAGGGCTAGCGGGTGGGAGACCCAGTACTTC. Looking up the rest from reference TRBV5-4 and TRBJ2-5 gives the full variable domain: ETGVTQSPTHLIKTRGQQVTLRCSSQSGHNTVSWYQQALGQGPQFIFQYYREEENGRGNFPPRFSGLQFPNYSSELNVNALELDDSALYLCASSQDRASGWETQYFGPGTRLLVL.